Each of the 21 T cell receptor beta chains below was sequenced from the same sample in a study of cytomegalovirus exposure and HLA in healthy donors. PCR involved 60 Vbeta and 13 Jbeta primers. Libraries were prepared by immunoSEQ multiplex PCR; TCRdb keeps only in-frame clonotypes and omits some of them. The table has 80,000 to 100,000 clones, around 73% seen once. What was sequenced was PBMCs. Every receptor here comes from a middle-aged man in good health and CMV-seronegative.

This chain joins TRBV5-1 and TRBJ1-4; 8 positions match TRBD1. CDR1 is SGHRS, CDR2 YFSETQ, per germline. V dropped 3 bases and J dropped 8; count of bases not matched to a gene: 9. The CDR3 extends over 15 amino acids. The CDR3 DNA is TGCGCCAGCAGCTACTCAGGGGGCGCCGACGAAAAACTGTTTTTT. Protein sequence: CASSYSGGADEKLFF.

The rearrangement uses TRBV5-4 and TRBJ1-2; maybe TRBD1 (5 bases). The CDR3 is 15 amino acids. Trimming pared 3 bases from V and 4 bases from J, leaving 16 bases between. CDR1 is SGHNT, CDR2 YYREEE, per germline (reference sequence). The CDR3: CASSSLSDKPYGYTF. The CDR3 DNA sequence: TGTGCCAGCAGCTCTTTGTCGGACAAGCCCTATGGCTACACCTTC.

The rearrangement uses TRBV19 and TRBJ1-1; D gene unclear. The CDR3 is made up of 14 amino acids. V lost 3 bases, J lost 4 bases, and 12 bases lay in between. CDR1 is LNHDA and CDR2 is SQIVND in the germline V gene (reference sequence). The CDR3 loop is CASSISAEGTEAFF. The CDR3 DNA reads TGTGCCAGTAGTATTTCCGCTGAGGGCACTGAAGCTTTCTTT.

J is TRBJ2-7 and V is TRBV18, with D tentatively TRBD2 (6 bases). There are 14 residues in the CDR3. Germline loops: CDR1 KGHSH, CDR2 LQKENI. V was shortened by 6 bases and J by 2 bases, with 14 bases between the two germline ends. The CDR3 spells CASSLNSGTYEQYF. CDR3 sequence (DNA): TGTGCCAGCTCTCTCAATAGCGGAACCTACGAGCAGTACTTC.

By share, this clone ranks as medium-sized (0.01 to 0.1%). In DNA form, the CDR3 reads TGTGCCAGCAGTGGGACAGGGAGCACAGATACGCAGTATTTT. The encoded protein is CASSGTGSTDTQYF. V gene TRBV6-4 combines with J gene TRBJ2-3; 8 bases map to TRBD1. Trimming cost V 4 bases and J 0 bases; bases outside gene matches: 0. Germline CDR1 and CDR2: MRHNA and SNTAGT. This CDR3 has 14 amino acids.

The V and J genes are TRBV9 and TRBJ2-1, with TRBD1 matching 10 bases. CDR3 length: 17 residues. The germline CDR1 and CDR2 sequences are SGDLS and YYNGEE. With V trimmed by 0 bases and J by 7 bases, 10 bases remained unmatched. The DNA for the CDR3 is TGTGCCAGCAGCGTAGCTATTAGACAGGGGGCGCGAAATGAGCAGTTCTTC. This translates into CASSVAIRQGARNEQFF. Looking up the rest from reference TRBV9 and TRBJ2-1 gives the full variable domain: DSGVTQTPKHLITATGQRVTLRCSPRSGDLSVYWYQQSLDQGLQFLIQYYNGEERAKGNILERFSAQQFPDLHSELNLSSLELGDSALYFCASSVAIRQGARNEQFFGPGTRLTVL.

The V and J genes are TRBV6-1 and TRBJ2-5; 9 bases are shared with TRBD1. This CDR3 region has 15 residues. Trimming took 5 bases from V and 1 from J; bases not matched to a gene: 5. In germline, CDR1 is MNHNS, CDR2 SASEGT. CDR3 bases: TGTGCCAGCAGTCGGACAGGGGAGATCCAAGAGACCCAGTACTTC. It specifies CASSRTGEIQETQYF.

The chain couples TRBV5-1 to TRBJ1-3; D is uncertain. V shed 6 bases and J shed 2 bases, with 18 bases lying between them. The CDR3 runs 16 residues. Germline loops: CDR1 SGHRS, CDR2 YFSETQ. CDR3 sequence: CASKEGTGVPGNTIYF. DNA of the CDR3: TGCGCCAGCAAAGAGGGAACCGGCGTACCTGGAAACACCATATATTTT.

The rearrangement joins TRBV4-2 to TRBJ2-3; possible D gene TRBD2, 5 bases. V was pared by 7 bases and J by 7 bases, with 15 bases between. There are 13 residues in the CDR3. Germline V gene lookup returns CDR1 LGHNA and CDR2 YNFKEQ. The CDR3 is CASTREGANTQYF. The DNA of the CDR3 is TGTGCCAGCACCCGGGAAGGTGCAAATACGCAGTATTTT.

The chain combines TRBV28 with TRBJ1-3; 7 nucleotides match TRBD1. Germline CDR1 MDHEN, CDR2 SYDVKM. The CDR3 has 17 residues. The trim removed 1 base at V and 0 bases at J, leaving 6 bases unmatched. The CDR3: CASSLSKTGPSGNTIYF. The DNA for the CDR3 is TGTGCCAGCAGTTTATCGAAGACAGGGCCCTCTGGAAACACCATATATTTT.

This clone was counted only a few times. The chain employs TRBV4-1 and TRBJ2-3; 8 positions match TRBD2. Per germline, CDR1 MGHRA and CDR2 YSYEKL. V lost 3 bases to trimming and J lost 4 bases; unmatched junction nucleotides: 12. CDR3 size: 17 residues. This CDR3 reads CASSHTGGGRGSDTQYF. DNA of the CDR3: TGCGCCAGCAGCCACACCGGGGGGGGCCGGGGGTCAGATACGCAGTATTTT.

The chain is built from TRBV6-6 and TRBJ1-5; 7 positions agree with TRBD1. Germline V gives CDR1 MNHNY, CDR2 SVGAGI (reference sequence). CDR3 length equals 16 residues. Trimming cost V 2 bases and J 6 bases; bases outside gene matches: 10. In DNA, the CDR3 is TGTGCCAGCAGTTACCCGCAGGGGGGAGGAGGTCAGCCCCAGCATTTT. This translates into CASSYPQGGGGQPQHF.

V and J are TRBV15 and TRBJ2-7, with 8 bases fitting TRBD1. V lost 5 bases, J lost 7 bases, and 7 bases stayed unmatched. This CDR3 contains 13 residues. Germline values: CDR1 LNHNV, CDR2 YYDKDF (reference sequence). The CDR3 DNA reads TGTGCCACCAGCCGGGACAGGCTTAGTGAGCAGTACTTC. Amino acid sequence: CATSRDRLSEQYF.

This chain's CDR3 is CASSYSGEQFF. In DNA, the CDR3 is TGCGCCAGCAGCTACTCGGGTGAGCAGTTCTTC. The chain has TRBV5-1 and TRBJ2-1; D not resolved. The length of the CDR3 is 11 residues. V shed 3 bases and J shed 9 bases, with 7 bases lying between them. In germline, CDR1 is SGHRS, CDR2 YFSETQ.

This rearrangement joins TRBV14 to TRBJ2-1; possibly TRBD1 for D (6 bases). The CDR3 has 13 amino acids. Germline CDR1 is SGHDN and CDR2 is FVKESK. The ends were cut back, 5 bases at V and 8 bases at J, with 13 bases in the middle. The CDR3 region has the DNA TGTGCCAGCAGCACGACAGGAGAGGATGAGCAGTTCTTC. This encodes CASSTTGEDEQFF.

The rearrangement links TRBV7-3 to TRBJ2-7, with D maybe TRBD1 (6 bases). V gave up 1 base and J gave up 5 bases, with 9 bases separating them. Germline-derived CDR1 and CDR2 are SGHTA and FQGTGA. The CDR3 length is 13 residues. The CDR3 region is CASSLNRADEQYF. As DNA, the CDR3 is TGTGCCAGCAGCTTAAACAGGGCGGACGAGCAGTACTTC.

The chain carries TRBV10-3 and TRBJ1-6; 9 bases are a match to TRBD1. The length of the CDR3 is 16 residues. Germline V gives CDR1 ENHRY, CDR2 SYGVKD. J lost 6 bases, V lost 2 bases, and 5 bases had no gene match. The CDR3 nucleotides are TGTGCCATCAGTGAGGGACAGGGGATTCGTAATTCACCCCTCCACTTT. This sequence encodes CAISEGQGIRNSPLHF.

The V and J genes are TRBV19 and TRBJ2-5, with 11 bases matching TRBD1. Losses at the gene ends were 5 bases for V and 5 bases for J; bases not matched to a gene: 13. The germline CDR1 and CDR2 sequences are LNHDA and SQIVND (reference sequence). This CDR3 comprises 17 residues. CDR3 sequence (DNA): TGTGCCAGTAGTTCTCAGTCCGGGACAGGGGGTTTGGAGACCCAGTACTTC. Its translation: CASSSQSGTGGLETQYF.

This rearrangement joins TRBV10-1 to TRBJ2-1; the D is unclear. Deletions cut 0 bases from V and 4 bases from J, with 7 bases between. The CDR3 runs to 14 residues. Germline assignment: CDR1 WNHNN and CDR2 SYGVQD (reference sequence). CDR3 DNA: TGCGCCAGCAGTGAGTCGGGCAGATACAATGAGCAGTTCTTC. Its protein is CASSESGRYNEQFF.

The CDR3 loop reads CASTPRQGTYEQYF. CDR3 nucleotides: TGTGCCAGCACCCCACGACAGGGAACCTACGAGCAGTACTTC. V usage is TRBV6-1 and J usage is TRBJ2-7; 7 bases line up with TRBD1. Per the germline V gene, CDR1 is MNHNS and CDR2 is SASEGT. V lost 7 bases and J lost 2; bases outside the gene matches: 8. This CDR3 is built from 14 residues.

This rearrangement joins TRBV6-1 to TRBJ2-7, with D hard to call. V was clipped by 0 bases and J by 6 bases, with 6 bases between them. Germline loops: CDR1 MNHNS, CDR2 SASEGT. The CDR3 spans 12 residues. The CDR3 spells CASSEARSEQYF. CDR3 coding DNA: TGTGCCAGCAGTGAAGCGAGGAGCGAGCAGTACTTC.